Below are 8 T cell receptor beta chains sequenced from a single sample in a study of blood T cell repertoires in COVID-19. Profiled with immunoSEQ multiplex PCR; TCRdb holds only in-frame clones, not every one. The sample contains a few hundred thousand clones, about four fifths of which appear only once. Material: PBMCs or T cells enriched from blood (not recorded which). The receptors here all came from a man in his fifties or sixties who had recovered from COVID-19.

The rearrangement links TRBV28 to TRBJ1-5; 7 positions agree with TRBD1. Germline V gives CDR1 MDHEN, CDR2 SYDVKM. Trimming removed 6 bases from V and 2 bases from J; junction bases left unmatched: 4. This CDR3 region has 14 residues. The CDR3 protein is CASRYDRGNQPQHF. The DNA of the CDR3 is TGTGCCAGCAGATATGACAGGGGCAATCAGCCCCAGCATTTT.

V is TRBV4-3 and J is TRBJ2-7; TRBD2 agrees at 10 bases. The CDR3 extends over 16 amino acids. Trimming cost V 0 bases and J 4 bases; bases outside gene matches: 6. The germline gives CDR1 LGHNA, CDR2 YSLEER. The CDR3 DNA is TGCGCCAGCAGCCAAGATGGGGCTAGCGGGAGATACGAGCAGTACTTC. Translation: CASSQDGASGRYEQYF.

The chain has TRBV11-1 and TRBJ1-4; D call uncertain. V shed 3 bases and J shed 3 bases, with 11 bases lying between them. This CDR3 has 15 amino acids. CDR1 SGHAT and CDR2 FQDESV come from the germline V gene (reference sequence). CDR3 nucleotides: TGTGCCAGCAGCTTCGGCCGCGGCCCTAATGAAAAACTGTTTTTT. Its translation is CASSFGRGPNEKLFF.

The J gene is TRBJ1-5, the V gene TRBV5-1, with D perhaps matching TRBD1 (5 bases). The V gene's germline CDR1 is SGHRS and CDR2 YFSETQ. The CDR3 loop spans 15 amino acids. Deletions cut 0 bases from V and 0 bases from J, with 7 bases between. The CDR3 loop is CASSLVGGSNQPQHF. The DNA for the CDR3 is TGCGCCAGCAGCTTGGTGGGGGGTAGCAATCAGCCCCAGCATTTT.

The chain carries TRBV3-1 (or the pseudogene TRBV3-2) and TRBJ2-1; 7 bases match TRBD2. This CDR3 comprises 14 residues. J gave up 6 bases and V 5 bases, and 7 bases lay outside the gene matches. Looked up from germline, CDR1 is LGHDT and CDR2 is YNNKEL (reference sequence). The CDR3 spells CASSSIAGFNEQFF. CDR3 sequence (DNA): TGTGCCAGCAGCTCTATAGCGGGTTTCAATGAGCAGTTCTTC.

The genes are TRBV5-1 and TRBJ2-5, with D tentatively TRBD1 (5 bases). V was cut by 6 bases and J by 2 bases, with 29 bases left in between. This CDR3 contains 19 residues. Germline-derived CDR1 and CDR2 are SGHRS and YFSETQ. The CDR3 reads CASTRWSVTAQSVQETQYF. The CDR3 DNA is TGCGCCAGCACCCGTTGGTCGGTGACAGCTCAGAGTGTACAAGAGACCCAGTACTTC.

The genes are TRBV6-5 and TRBJ1-5; D perhaps matches TRBD1 (5 bases). Germline loops: CDR1 MNHEY, CDR2 SVGAGI. The V gene lost 3 bases and the J gene lost 4 bases, with 13 bases spanning the gap. This CDR3 has 15 residues. CDR3 in amino acids: CASSYKSGQNQPQHF. The CDR3, as DNA: TGTGCCAGCAGTTATAAGTCAGGGCAAAATCAGCCCCAGCATTTT.

V and J are TRBV7-8 and TRBJ1-5, with D hard to call. V was pared by 6 bases and J by 0 bases, with 15 bases between. This CDR3 is built from 16 residues. Germline V gives CDR1 SGHVS, CDR2 FQNEAQ. For the CDR3, the DNA is TGTGCCAGCAGGGTCGGGGTGGGTTATAGCAATCAGCCCCAGCATTTT. Translated: CASRVGVGYSNQPQHF.